This T cell receptor (beta chain) was profiled in a study of OX40 agonist ivuxolimab in advanced cancers. Turning to the study itself: The treatment was a fully human IgG2 OX40 agonist, ivuxolimab. Cohort: roughly 80% men, mean age roughly 60, aged roughly 23 to 90. Overall study findings and caveats: At 0.1 to 3.0 mg/kg and by week 6, CD4+ and CD8+ T cells in the blood had expanded clonally.

Concerning this clone: The target antigen is unknown.

The CDR3 runs to 15 residues. Trimming left V 5 bases short and J 9 bases short, with 20 bases between. Germline V gives CDR1 SGHAT, CDR2 FQNNGV. Method: immunoSEQ multiplex PCR; TCRdb's copy keeps in-frame clones and lacks some. The sample lists roughly 80,000 clones, roughly four fifths occurring once. The receptor was derived from an adult with an advanced solid tumor such as melanoma, head and neck, liver or kidney cancer. Source: CD4+ or CD8+ T cells sorted from blood, taken in a trial of the OX40 agonist ivuxolimab. This chain connects TRBV11-2 to TRBJ2-1; D tentatively fits TRBD1 or TRBD2 (5 bases each). The CDR3 region has the DNA TGTGCCAGCAGCCAACTGGGGCTAGCAAGCGGTGAGCAGTTCTTC. It translates to CASSQLGLASGEQFF.